This entry lists 31 T cell receptor beta chains sequenced from one sample in a study of tumor-infiltrating lymphocytes in glioblastoma multiforme. TCRB libraries came from RNA via three nested multiplex PCR rounds. TCRdb passed the multiplex PCR reads through MiXCR, listing each CDR3 protein once. Among under 15,000 distinct CDR3 sequences, around 66% were seen once, and the ten largest hold approximately 33%. Specimen: brain tumor tissue. These receptors were collected from a male donor with glioblastoma.

This rearrangement joins TRBV29-1 to TRBJ2-3; 7 bases line up with TRBD1. CDR3 size: 12 residues. The germline gives CDR1 SQVTM, CDR2 ANQGSEA. The V gene end was trimmed by 7 bases and the J gene end by 5 bases; junction bases not matched to a gene: 6. CDR3 coding DNA: TGCAGCGCCGGACAGGTTATAGATACGCAGTATTTT. Amino acids: CSAGQVIDTQYF.

This clonotype came up a few times. This rearrangement joins TRBV12-3 or TRBV12-4 to TRBJ1-3, with D unclear. This CDR3 has 15 amino acids. Trimming shortened V by 0 bases and J by 0 bases, and 6 bases separated the two germline ends. CDR3 DNA: TGTGCCAGCAGTTTAGCGTGGGGCTCTGGAAACACCATATATTTT. Amino acids: CASSLAWGSGNTIYF.

This clonotype is termed medium-sized. The J gene is TRBJ2-1, the V gene TRBV6-1; 10 positions match TRBD2. This CDR3 has 15 amino acids. In germline, CDR1 is MNHNS, CDR2 SASEGT. V lost 6 bases to trimming and J lost 5 bases; unmatched junction nucleotides: 7. The CDR3 reads CASSLAGVGNNEQFF. The CDR3 region has the DNA TGTGCCAGCAGCCTAGCGGGAGTAGGGAACAATGAGCAGTTCTTC.

This clonotype was picked up a small number of times. The V gene is TRBV7-2, the J gene TRBJ2-3; D not certain. Per germline, CDR1 SGHTA and CDR2 FQGNSA. V gave up 4 bases and J gave up 6 bases, with 14 bases separating them. The CDR3 runs to 14 residues. Written as DNA, the CDR3 is TGTGCCAGCAGCTACCTAAACTCGGCGGATACGCAGTATTTT. This codes for CASSYLNSADTQYF.

In its sample, this clonotype was seen a few times. The V call is TRBV11-2, the J call TRBJ2-1, with D possibly being TRBD2 (5 bases). CDR1 and CDR2 from the germline V gene are SGHAT and FQNNGV. The CDR3 length is 14 residues. Between the trimmed V and J ends, which lost 3 bases and 8 bases, there was a span of 14 bases. The CDR3 here is CASSLSGVYDEQFF. The DNA for the CDR3 is TGTGCCAGCAGCTTGAGCGGAGTTTACGATGAGCAGTTCTTC.

The chain has TRBV6-5 and TRBJ2-7, with D possibly matching TRBD2 (6 bases). Germline CDR1 MNHEY, CDR2 SVGAGI. This CDR3 has 15 residues. V lost 7 bases and J lost 3, with 19 bases in between. The CDR3 coding sequence is TGTGCCAGCACTTCACAGGAGCTGGAGGGCTACGAGCAGTACTTC. This encodes CASTSQELEGYEQYF.

This clonotype was recorded at least ten times. The chain combines TRBV10-2 with TRBJ1-1; TRBD1 matches at 9 bases. This CDR3 has 16 amino acids. CDR1 is WSHSY, CDR2 SAAADI, per germline. The V segment lost 1 base and the J segment 2 bases; nucleotides outside the gene matches: 5. In DNA, the CDR3 is TGCGCCAGCAGTGAGTGGGGACAGGGAGGAAACACTGAAGCTTTCTTT. Its protein product is CASSEWGQGGNTEAFF.

This clonotype was counted a single time. Sequence at one end of the junction differs from germline and may be a read error. The chain links TRBV20-1 to TRBJ1-3, with a weak D call TRBD1 (6 bases). CDR1 is DFQATT, CDR2 SNEGSKA, per germline (reference sequence). The CDR3 runs to 13 residues. The CDR3 sequence is CSAPQGAGNTVYF. CDR3 DNA: TGCAGTGCTCCACAGGGAGCTGGAAACACCGTATATTTT.

As concerns this clonotype: With a much larger clone just one base away, this may be a read error. The rearrangement uses TRBV6-1 and TRBJ2-7; D is unresolved. CDR1 is MNHNS, CDR2 SASEGT, per germline. This CDR3 has 13 residues. The CDR3 sequence: CAGSTETNYEQCF. The CDR3 region has the DNA TGTGCCGGCAGTACCGAGACCAACTACGAGCAGTGCTTC.

V usage is TRBV4-1 and J usage is TRBJ1-2; D gene unclear. V was trimmed by 4 bases and J by 2 bases, leaving 14 bases between them. From germline, CDR1 is MGHRA and CDR2 YSYEKL. CDR3 length equals 15 residues. The DNA of the CDR3 is TGCGCCAGCAGCCCGACAACGGAAGCAAACTATGGCTACACCTTC. Protein product: CASSPTTEANYGYTF.

This clonotype showed up just a few times. This sequence may be a read error, since a much larger clone differs from it by one base. The rearrangement links TRBV24-1 to TRBJ1-1; D gene uncertain. Germline V gene data show CDR1 as KGHDR and CDR2 as SFDVKD. CDR3 length: 13 amino acids. The CDR3 is CATSDWTNTEALF. DNA for the CDR3: TGTGCCACCAGTGATTGGACGAACACTGAAGCTCTCTTT.

On this clonotype itself: It is likely a read error, because the conserved phenylalanine at the end of the CDR3 is missing. Here the CDR3 reads CSVAGTRRDTQYS. CDR3 bases: TGCAGCGTAGCCGGGACTCGCAGAGATACGCAGTATTCT. The J gene is TRBJ2-3, the V gene TRBV29-1; tentative D call: TRBD2 (6 bases). The CDR3 spans 13 residues. Germline V CDR1 and CDR2: SQVTM, ANQGSEA. V lost 6 bases, J lost 5 bases, and 15 bases lay in between.

About this clonotype: The CDR3 end shows no conserved phenylalanine or tryptophan, and so a read error is likely. The chain is built from TRBV13 and TRBJ2-6; 8 nucleotides align to TRBD1. This CDR3 comprises 18 residues. The germline V gene has CDR1 PRHDT and CDR2 FYEKMQ (reference sequence). The chain's CDR3 is CGSRKTQGAISGANVLTL. The CDR3 region has the DNA TGTGGCAGCAGAAAGACCCAGGGGGCAATTTCTGGGGCCAACGTCCTGACTCTC.

On this clonotype itself: At one boundary the junction diverges from the germline segment, which might be a read error. V and J are TRBV15 and TRBJ2-5; D remains unclear. Germline lookup yields CDR1 LNHNV and CDR2 YYDKDF (reference sequence). This CDR3 comprises 15 residues. CDR3 in DNA: TGTGCCACCAGTGGAAACCGGAATCCCCAAGAGATCCAGTACTTC. It is translated as CATSGNRNPQEIQYF.

This clonotype was picked up many times. This CDR3 fails to terminate in the conserved phenylalanine or tryptophan, so it likely reflects a read error. This chain connects TRBV20-1 to TRBJ2-7; 11 positions agree with TRBD1. J was trimmed by 5 bases and V by 5 bases; bases with no gene match: 8. This CDR3 region has 14 residues. Germline V lookup: CDR1 DFQATT, CDR2 SNEGSKA (reference sequence). In DNA, the CDR3 is TGCAGTGCTGTCCCGGGACAGGGGGGCGACGAGCAGTACCTC. This encodes CSAVPGQGGDEQYL.

The chain links TRBV11-1 to TRBJ2-7, with D unresolved. The germline V gene encodes CDR1 SGHAT and CDR2 FQDESV (reference sequence). The CDR3 totals 14 residues. The V end was cut by 5 bases, the J end by 3 bases, with 14 bases between. The CDR3 spells CASSPPRFNYEQYF. CDR3 coding DNA: TGTGCCAGCAGCCCCCCCAGGTTTAACTACGAGCAGTACTTC.

Concerning this clonotype: Lacking the conserved final phenylalanine or tryptophan, this CDR3 likely reflects a read error. The chain joins TRBV5-5 to TRBJ2-7; possible D gene TRBD2, 6 bases. The CDR3 has 14 amino acids. Germline V lookup: CDR1 SGHKS, CDR2 YYEKEE (reference sequence). CDR3 protein: CASSFSGSDYEQYY. The CDR3 region has the DNA TGTGCTAGCAGCTTTTCCGGGAGCGATTACGAGCAGTACTAC.

This clonotype was observed many times. The V gene is TRBV5-1, the J gene TRBJ2-1; D is ambiguous. Germline V gene sequence: CDR1 SGHRS, CDR2 YFSETQ. CDR3 size: 14 residues. V gave up 4 bases and J gave up 0 bases, with 8 bases separating them. The CDR3 DNA reads TGCGCCAGCAGCCCATACAGCTCCTACAATGAGCAGTTCTTC. Translating gives CASSPYSSYNEQFF.

A note on this clonotype: The CDR3 end shows no conserved phenylalanine or tryptophan, and so a read error is likely. The chain is built from TRBV11-1 and TRBJ2-7, with 13 bases lining up with TRBD2. The CDR3 is 15 amino acids. The V gene end was trimmed by 5 bases and the J gene end by 8 bases; junction bases not matched to a gene: 9. CDR1 is SGHAT, CDR2 FQDESV, per germline (reference sequence). In DNA, the CDR3 is TGTGCCAGCAGCAGGACTAGCGGGAGCGTCAACAAGCAGTACTCC. Translating it yields CASSRTSGSVNKQYS.

The chain couples TRBV11-2 to TRBJ1-4, with D possibly being TRBD1 (6 bases). The CDR3 has 15 residues. The ends were cut back, 5 bases at V and 1 base at J, with 11 bases in the middle. Germline V CDR1 and CDR2: SGHAT, FQNNGV. The CDR3 here is CASSPRGQTNEKLFF. The CDR3 DNA reads as TGTGCCAGCAGCCCTCGGGGACAAACTAATGAAAAACTGTTTTTT.

A note on this clonotype: The junction differs from germline at one of its ends, possibly a read error. The chain uses TRBV14 and TRBJ2-1; 7 bases fit TRBD2. Per germline, CDR1 SGHDN and CDR2 FVKESK. The CDR3 runs 16 residues. CDR3 sequence: CACSLPGLTSYNKQFF. CDR3 DNA: TGCGCCTGCAGCCTACCGGGACTAACTTCCTACAATAAGCAGTTCTTC.

This clonotype was recorded many times. The rearrangement joins TRBV7-9 to TRBJ1-4; 9 bases fit TRBD1. V gave up 5 bases and J gave up 7 bases; unmatched junction bases: 11. The CDR3 is 16 amino acids. Germline lookup yields CDR1 SEHNR and CDR2 FQNEAQ (reference sequence). CDR3 DNA: TGTGCCAGCAGCCAGTCATGGGGGACAGGGAGTGAAAAACTGTTTTTT. Protein sequence: CASSQSWGTGSEKLFF.

The gene calls are TRBV12-3 or TRBV12-4 and TRBJ2-3; the match to TRBD2 covers 8 bases. The CDR3 sequence is 15 residues long. Trimming cost V 6 bases and J 1 base; bases outside gene matches: 6. The CDR3 region has the DNA TGTGCCAGCAGAACGACTAGCGTCGGCACAGATACGCAGTATTTT. It specifies CASRTTSVGTDTQYF.

By sample fraction, this clonotype is medium-sized. J is TRBJ2-7 and V is TRBV20-1; 7 bases align to TRBD2. CDR1 is DFQATT, CDR2 SNEGSKA, per germline (reference sequence). CDR3 size: 13 residues. J lost 2 bases, V lost 6 bases, and 7 bases had no gene match. CDR3 nucleotide sequence: TGCAGTGCAACTAGCGTAATGCCCTACGAGCAGTACTTC. Amino acids: CSATSVMPYEQYF.

As concerns this clonotype: One end of the junction varies from germline; a read error may be responsible. This sequence joins TRBV4-1 and TRBJ1-2; D not certain. The CDR3 covers 12 residues. The V gene's germline CDR1 is MGHRA and CDR2 YSYEKL. CDR3 residues: CARSQAGYGYTF. Here the CDR3 DNA reads TGCGCCAGAAGCCAAGCCGGGTATGGCTACACCTTC.

By share, this clonotype counts as medium-sized. The chain carries TRBV5-1 and TRBJ2-7; 8 bases match TRBD2. The V gene's germline CDR1 is SGHRS and CDR2 YFSETQ. This CDR3 has 15 residues. The ends lost 0 bases at V and 2 bases at J; junction bases unmatched: 4. CDR3 in DNA: TGCGCCAGCAGCTTGGACGCTAGCGGGCCCTACGAGCAGTACTTC. Protein product: CASSLDASGPYEQYF.

This clonotype appeared a few times. No conserved phenylalanine or tryptophan ends this CDR3, so it is likely a read error. The chain has TRBV28 and TRBJ2-3; D is undetermined. Per germline, CDR1 MDHEN and CDR2 SYDVKM. Trimming cost V 8 bases and J 1 base, with 10 bases left between them. This CDR3 has 13 amino acids. The CDR3 loop is CASCKSGTDTQYL. CDR3 DNA sequence: TGTGCCAGCTGCAAAAGTGGCACAGATACGCAGTATCTT.

This clonotype was recorded only once. The genes are TRBV11-2 and TRBJ2-1; 8 nucleotides agree with TRBD2. In germline, CDR1 is SGHAT, CDR2 FQNNGV. Trimming cost V 1 base and J 0 bases; bases outside gene matches: 11. The CDR3 has 19 residues. The CDR3 nucleotides are TGTGCCAGCAGCTTAGTGCGGGGGGCTATTATGGCCTCCTACAATGAGCAGTTCTTC. The encoded protein is CASSLVRGAIMASYNEQFF. The full variable domain, rest sourced from reference TRBV11-2 and TRBJ2-1, is EAGVAQSPRYKIIEKRQSVAFWCNPISGHATLYWYQQILGQGPKLLIQFQNNGVVDDSQLPKDRFSAERLKGVDSTLKIQPAKLEDSAVYLCASSLVRGAIMASYNEQFFGPGTRLTVL.

This clonotype is labeled as medium-sized (0.01 to 0.1%). This sequence joins TRBV10-1 and TRBJ2-2; 10 nucleotides line up with TRBD2. There are 15 residues in the CDR3. The ends lost 3 bases at V and 5 bases at J; junction bases unmatched: 3. The germline gives CDR1 WNHNN, CDR2 SYGVQD (reference sequence). CDR3 residues: CASSESGRGTGELFF. The CDR3 nucleotides read TGCGCCAGCAGTGAAAGCGGGAGGGGAACCGGGGAGCTGTTTTTT.

The chain combines TRBV20-1 with TRBJ2-5; 7 nucleotides align to TRBD2. The CDR3 runs 15 residues. V dropped 0 bases and J dropped 5; count of bases not matched to a gene: 9. The germline CDR1 and CDR2 sequences are DFQATT and SNEGSKA (reference sequence). CDR3: CSARDSGGITETQYF. The CDR3 DNA reads as TGCAGTGCTAGAGATTCCGGGGGGATAACGGAGACCCAGTACTTC.

The chain is built from TRBV12-3 or TRBV12-4 and TRBJ2-2, with D tentatively TRBD1 (5 bases). Trimming pared 6 bases from V and 1 base from J, leaving 9 bases between. CDR3 length: 14 residues. CDR3 coding DNA: TGTGCCAGCAGGCCAGGACAGAACACCGGGGAGCTGTTTTTT. Translated, it gives CASRPGQNTGELFF.